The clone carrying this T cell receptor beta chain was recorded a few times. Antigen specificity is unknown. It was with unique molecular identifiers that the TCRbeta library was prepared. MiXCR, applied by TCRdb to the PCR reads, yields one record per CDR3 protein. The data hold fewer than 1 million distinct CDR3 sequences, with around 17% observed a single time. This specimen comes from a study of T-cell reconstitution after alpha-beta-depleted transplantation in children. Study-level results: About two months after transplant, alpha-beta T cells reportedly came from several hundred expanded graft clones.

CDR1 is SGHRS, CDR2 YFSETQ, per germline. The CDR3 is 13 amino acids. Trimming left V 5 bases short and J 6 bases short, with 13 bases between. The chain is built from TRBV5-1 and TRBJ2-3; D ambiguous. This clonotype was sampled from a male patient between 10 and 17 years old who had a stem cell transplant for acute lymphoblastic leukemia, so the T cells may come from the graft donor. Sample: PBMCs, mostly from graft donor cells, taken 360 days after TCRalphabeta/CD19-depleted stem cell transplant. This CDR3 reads CASSKQTRDTQYF. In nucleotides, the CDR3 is TGCGCCAGCAGTAAGCAGACGCGGGATACGCAGTATTTT.